The 12 T cell receptor beta chains below were found in one sample sequenced in a study of T cell responses to AZD1222 COVID-19 vaccine. Profiling relied on immunoSEQ multiplex PCR, and the TCRdb table lists in-frame clones only, not all of them. The top ten clones hold around 4.9% of a sample with 95,000 to 110,000 clones, 70% to 90% of them seen once. Specimen: peripheral blood, collected 28 days after the second AZD1222 dose. These TCRs come from an adult who received the AZD1222 COVID-19 vaccine.

The rearrangement uses TRBV28 and TRBJ1-2; TRBD1 matches at 9 bases. J gave up 6 bases and V 2 bases, and 10 bases lay outside the gene matches. The CDR3 extends over 16 amino acids. Germline V CDR1 and CDR2: MDHEN, SYDVKM. The CDR3 spells CASSLVTGGAANGYTF. As DNA, the CDR3 is TGTGCCAGCAGTTTAGTAACAGGGGGCGCCGCGAATGGCTACACCTTC.

This rearrangement joins TRBV5-1 to TRBJ1-2; 9 nucleotides agree with TRBD1. The V gene end was trimmed by 4 bases and the J gene end by 5 bases; junction bases not matched to a gene: 3. CDR1 is SGHRS, CDR2 YFSETQ, per germline. The CDR3 totals 13 residues. The CDR3: CASSGGQGYGYTF. The CDR3 DNA reads TGCGCCAGCAGCGGGGGACAGGGATATGGCTACACCTTC.

This chain connects TRBV3-1 (or the pseudogene TRBV3-2) to TRBJ2-1; D not certain. Germline CDR1 reads LGHDT; CDR2 reads YNNKEL (reference sequence). The CDR3 length is 13 residues. The V end was cut by 1 base, the J end by 3 bases, with 4 bases between. In nucleotides, the CDR3 is TGTGCCAGCAGCCAAGGGGGCTACAATGAGCAGTTCTTC. Residues: CASSQGGYNEQFF.

The chain uses TRBV11-1 and TRBJ1-2; D gene uncertain. Germline assignment: CDR1 SGHAT and CDR2 FQDESV (reference sequence). Trimming stripped 3 bases from V and 2 bases from J, with 7 bases between. The CDR3 loop spans 13 amino acids. This CDR3 reads CASSFPPNYGYTF. CDR3 coding DNA: TGTGCCAGCAGCTTCCCTCCCAACTATGGCTACACCTTC. Full variable domain (missing parts from reference TRBV11-1 and TRBJ1-2): EAEVAQSPRYKITEKSQAVAFWCDPISGHATLYWYRQILGQGPELLVQFQDESVVDDSQLPKDRFSAERLKGVDSTLKIQPAELGDSAMYLCASSFPPNYGYTFGSGTRLTVV.

This chain uses TRBV7-9 with TRBJ1-1; TRBD1 agrees at 7 bases. Germline V gene data show CDR1 as SEHNR and CDR2 as FQNEAQ (reference sequence). The CDR3 spans 14 residues. Trimming at V came to 5 bases and at J to 4 bases, leaving 7 bases not matched to a gene. The DNA of the CDR3 is TGTGCCAGCAGCCGGACAGGCGCTTTCACTGAAGCTTTCTTT. Residues: CASSRTGAFTEAFF.

V is TRBV11-3 and J is TRBJ2-1; 7 nucleotides align to TRBD2. CDR3 length: 15 residues. Germline V CDR1 and CDR2: SGHNT, YENEEA. V was pared by 5 bases and J by 10 bases, with 14 bases of the junction left unmatched. As DNA, the CDR3 is TGTGCCAGCAGCCATTGGGGAGGGTCTGAGGGCGAGCAGTTCTTC. Translated, it gives CASSHWGGSEGEQFF.

The sample holds a few counts of this clone. The V gene is TRBV5-1, the J gene TRBJ2-5, with 10 bases identical to TRBD2. Germline lookup yields CDR1 SGHRS and CDR2 YFSETQ. The CDR3 consists of 16 residues. Trimming took 4 bases from V and 5 from J; bases not matched to a gene: 11. The CDR3 protein is CASSTSLAGGRETQYF. As DNA, the CDR3 is TGCGCCAGCAGCACCTCTTTAGCGGGGGGCAGGGAGACCCAGTACTTC.

CDR3 loop: CASRQGAGGELFF. CDR3 bases: TGTGCCAGCAGGCAGGGGGCTGGCGGGGAGCTGTTTTTT. The chain links TRBV28 to TRBJ2-2; 8 positions match TRBD1. CDR1 is MDHEN and CDR2 is SYDVKM in the germline V gene. The length of the CDR3 is 13 residues. Trimming at V came to 6 bases and at J to 7 bases, leaving 4 bases not matched to a gene.

For this clone: Additional DNA sequences in this sample encode the identical CDR3. The chain is built from TRBV6-5 and TRBJ1-2, with TRBD1 matching over 8 bases. J gave up 5 bases and V 0 bases, and 8 bases lay outside the gene matches. The CDR3 consists of 16 residues. Germline V lookup: CDR1 MNHEY, CDR2 SVGAGI. CDR3 sequence: CASSYSAAGGAYGYTF. The CDR3 DNA reads TGTGCCAGCAGTTACTCCGCGGCAGGGGGCGCTTATGGCTACACCTTC.

This chain links TRBV5-1 with TRBJ2-5, with TRBD2 matching 10 bases. The CDR3 loop spans 15 amino acids. V shed 4 bases and J 5 bases; nucleotides not matched to a gene: 8. The V gene's germline CDR1 is SGHRS and CDR2 YFSETQ. The CDR3 loop reads CASSPGGLAFETQYF. The CDR3 DNA follows: TGCGCCAGCAGCCCGGGGGGACTAGCGTTTGAGACCCAGTACTTC. The variable domain in full, completed from reference TRBV5-1 and TRBJ2-5, reads KAGVTQTPRYLIKTRGQQVTLSCSPISGHRSVSWYQQTPGQGLQFLFEYFSETQRNKGNFPGRFSGRQFSNSRSEMNVSTLELGDSALYLCASSPGGLAFETQYFGPGTRLLVL.

The chain employs TRBV5-5 and TRBJ1-6; D perhaps matches TRBD1 (6 bases). CDR1 and CDR2 from the germline V gene are SGHKS and YYEKEE (reference sequence). V was pared by 4 bases and J by 6 bases, with 14 bases between. This CDR3 has 15 residues. DNA for the CDR3: TGTGCCAGCAGCCGGGGGCGGAGCCTTAATTCACCCCTCCACTTT. Amino acid sequence: CASSRGRSLNSPLHF.

The gene calls are TRBV12-3 or TRBV12-4 and TRBJ2-5, with 11 bases that match TRBD1. CDR3 size: 13 residues. Germline trimming cut 11 bases from V and 5 bases from J; bases unmatched to any gene: 7. This CDR3 reads CARGQGEMETQYF. The CDR3 DNA follows: TGTGCCCGGGGACAGGGGGAGATGGAGACCCAGTACTTC.